This TCR beta chain came from a study of T cell clones after liver transplantation. Study results and caveats: Rather than being deleted, graft donor-reactive T cells may have moved into the graft. Compared with third party-reactive sequences, donor-reactive ones declined more, independent of withdrawal success.

Generated by immunoSEQ multiplex PCR, the TCRdb table keeps only in-frame clones and is missing some. Here the sample spans about 60,000 clones, 65% to 75% being singletons. Concerning this clone: The antigen is not known.

Sorting of unstimulated PBMCs yielded separate CD3+CD4+ and CD3+CD8+ fractions. With V trimmed by 6 bases and J by 9 bases, 6 bases remained unmatched. Per the germline V gene, CDR1 is MRHNA and CDR2 is SNTAGT. CDR3 size: 14 residues. The chain recombines TRBV6-4 with TRBJ1-6; TRBD1 matches 9 bases. The sequences come from CD4+ T cells from blood, collected before liver transplant. This TCR derives from a human donor who received a liver transplant. The CDR3, as DNA: TGTGCCAGCAGCCGGGACAGGGAGTCTTCACCCCTCCACTTT. Amino acids: CASSRDRESSPLHF.